This note documents a single T cell receptor beta chain sequence. This clone showed up just a few times. Its antigen is unknown. No base quality information exists; no much larger clone differs at one position. This record belongs to a study of T cell responses to AZD1222 COVID-19 vaccine (dated by TCRdb to the early 2020s). As for the study more broadly: A total of 230 or so trial participants underwent TCR sequencing, of whom 200 to 220 received two doses of AZD1222 and about 25 received two doses of the MenACWY control vaccine. Trial participants were enrolled into age subgroups of 18-55, 56-69 and 70-plus years, which contained 148, 28 and 57 TCR-sequenced participants, respectively.

Results and caveats for the whole study, not just this receptor: Because no day 14 peak-response samples were available, repertoires were characterized only after the peak T cell response. A significant rise in spike-specific TCR breadth and depth was observed after two AZD1222 doses relative to day 0 and relative to MenACWY recipients. The whole spike protein was spanned by vaccine-associated CD4 TCRs, and dominant responses were seen in regions 160-218 and 743-854. Reportedly, close to half of the unique spike-specific TCRs recognized epitopes lying outside the regions that are mutated in the B.1.351 and B.1.1.7 variants. Most participants were white British and females outnumbered males, and the authors suggested that clonal diversity may have been underestimated. Conclusions about previously exposed vaccinees were limited because only a handful of AZD1222 recipients were SARS-CoV-2 seropositive at baseline. The 56-69-year group was small, and its depth increase did not reach significance, likely because of low power.

Trimming removed 0 bases from V and 2 bases from J, leaving 9 bases between the germline ends. CDR1 and CDR2 are drawn from the germline V gene (reference sequence): SGHNT, YYREEE. The CDR3 goes from the cysteine to the phenylalanine over 15 residues. CDR3 DNA is the only sequence kept; it has 45 bases, read in frame from the first base. What this sample's time point label stands for: baseline before first vaccination. Per the publication, the treatment or condition label means: meningococcal conjugate vaccine given as trial control. The vaccinee samples were drawn from two UK trials, COV001 and COV002, one of which was a single-blind randomized controlled phase 2/3 trial testing AZD1222 (ChAdOx1 nCoV-19) in healthy adults. For TCRbeta chain sequencing, PBMC samples were collected from trial participants at day 0 and at day 28 after the second dose. The CDR3 regions of human TCRbeta chains were analyzed by immunosequencing. From the authors' description of their analysis: Repertoire TCRs were checked for matches against a reference library of SARS-CoV-2-specific TCRs that had been generated using the MIRA antigen-specificity platform. Breadth meant the fraction of unique TCRs that were SARS-CoV-2-associated, whereas depth meant the fraction of total T cells that were SARS-CoV-2-associated. Using the MIRA data, each spike-specific TCR was mapped to the spike region that the TCR reacts to and placed in a CD4 or CD8 class. Log10-transformed breadth and depth values were compared by one-way ANOVA with Sidak's multiple comparisons tests. TCRdb re-hosts the immuneACCESS table, in-frame sequences only. Its copies lack some clones; in the studies checked, an unresolved V gene accounts for under half of them, and the cause for the rest is not known. That table supplies the V and J calls and clone size; D and trimming were determined from the DNA. A total of more than 140,000 clones appear in this sample, 88% of them only once. The ten largest clonotypes hold roughly 3.5% of the sample.

The V and J genes are TRBV5-4 and TRBJ1-3; the D gene is perhaps TRBD1, on 5 matching bases. This TCR came from an adult in good health. The sequencing here drew on peripheral blood, taken on day 0 of MenACWY control vaccination. At the DNA level, the sequence is TGTGCCAGCAGCTTGGGGGGGACTGCTGGAAACACCATATATTTT. Translated, this gives CASSLGGTAGNTIYF. Beyond the CDR3, the reference TRBV5-4 and TRBJ1-3 genes provide the residues; the full variable domain reads: ETGVTQSPTHLIKTRGQQVTLRCSSQSGHNTVSWYQQALGQGPQFIFQYYREEENGRGNFPPRFSGLQFPNYSSELNVNALELDDSALYLCASSLGGTAGNTIYFGEGSWLTVV.